Sequencing of this TCR beta chain was carried out in a study of tumor and adjacent non-tumor tissue in lung cancer. Study details: Around 4.2 million productive TCRbeta reads were obtained per sample on average. General study findings and limits: TCR diversity was significantly greater in tumor than normal lung tissue. Patients with more diverse tumor TCRs had worse survival.

Germline V gives CDR1 LGHNA, CDR2 YNFKEQ. The CDR3 sequence is 17 residues long. TCRbeta libraries were built with three rounds of nested PCR, modified from ARM-PCR. TCRdb recomputed calls from the multiplex PCR reads with MiXCR, one row per CDR3 protein. The table has 200,000 to 250,000 distinct CDR3 sequences, 71% seen once. Note on this clonotype: What it binds is unknown. A read error may be the cause here, since a much bigger clone is one base away.

The template was RNA from unsorted bulk tissue. Source material: lung tumor tissue. This clonotype originated in a man between 60 and 75 years old with non-small cell lung cancer. This chain connects TRBV4-2 to TRBJ2-7; D is perhaps TRBD2 (5 bases). The CDR3 DNA is TGTGCCAGCAGCCAAGAGGTGGATCGGGCTAGCTTCTACGAGCATTACTTC. It is translated as CASSQEVDRASFYEHYF.